A selection of T cell receptor beta chains follows, all from one sample in a study of shared T cell receptors in the human thymus. Repertoires were generated with immunoSEQ multiplex PCR, while TCRdb's copy carries only in-frame clones and drops some. The sample consists of hundreds of thousands of clones, 70% to 90% of them appearing once. Separately, the same data were catalogued under a study of human thymus T cells.

Sequenced input: thymocytes. The origin of the receptors is a girl under three years old with a congenital heart defect. The CDR3 runs from the conserved cysteine through the conserved F or W. A D gene is named only where the DNA matches it firmly. Clone size is not always given. Where it is, it says once, few, many or a class for expanded clones.

D: TRBD2; J: TRBJ2-7; V: TRBV27; size: -; CDR3: CASSLYAGGGYEQYF; DNA: TGTGCCAGCAGTTTATATGCGGGGGGTGGCTACGAGCAGTACTTC
D: TRBD1; J: TRBJ1-3; V: TRBV5-1; size: -; CDR3: CASSLADRGEGSGNTIYF; DNA: TGCGCCAGCAGCTTGGCGGACAGGGGAGAGGGCTCTGGAAACACCATATATTTT
D: TRBD1; J: TRBJ2-3; V: TRBV9; size: -; CDR3: CASSAYGQGAIDTQYF; DNA: TGTGCCAGCAGCGCCTACGGACAGGGGGCTATTGATACGCAGTATTTT
D: TRBD2; J: TRBJ2-7; V: TRBV2; size: -; CDR3: CASSGKMRTSGGFLDAYEQYF; DNA: TGTGCCAGCAGTGGAAAAATGCGGACTAGCGGGGGCTTCCTGGACGCCTACGAGCAGTACTTC
D: -; J: TRBJ1-2; V: TRBV6-1; size: -; CDR3: CASTITRGGYTF; DNA: TGTGCCAGCACCATTACACGGGGGGGCTACACCTTC
D: TRBD1; J: TRBJ1-1; V: TRBV6-5; size: -; CDR3: CASSYQKGQRAEAFF; DNA: TGTGCCAGCAGTTATCAAAAGGGACAGAGGGCTGAAGCTTTCTTT
D: -; J: TRBJ2-7; V: TRBV5-1; size: -; CDR3: CASRCGGDRQACRGPYEQYF; DNA: TGCGCCAGCCGTTGTGGGGGGGACCGTCAGGCGTGTCGGGGGCCCTACGAGCAGTACTTC
D: TRBD2; J: TRBJ2-5; V: TRBV29-1; size: -; CDR3: CSVEGTSGYGKTQYF; DNA: TGCAGCGTTGAAGGGACTAGCGGTTATGGAAAGACCCAGTACTTC
D: -; J: TRBJ1-5; V: TRBV23-1; size: -; CDR3: CASSHQAYQPQHF; DNA: TGCGCCAGCAGTCATCAGGCGTATCAGCCCCAGCATTTT
D: -; J: TRBJ1-3; V: TRBV25-1; size: -; CDR3: CAGGEEAGNTIYF; DNA: TGTGCCGGAGGAGAAGAGGCTGGAAACACCATATATTTT
D: -; J: TRBJ1-6; V: TRBV28; size: -; CDR3: CASSFNLYNSPLHF; DNA: TGTGCCAGCAGTTTTAATCTTTATAATTCACCCCTCCACTTT
D: TRBD2; J: TRBJ2-3; V: TRBV7-6; size: -; CDR3: CASSLVAGGPWDTQYF; DNA: TGTGCCAGCAGCTTAGTCGCGGGGGGGCCGTGGGATACGCAGTATTTT
D: TRBD1; J: TRBJ1-2; V: TRBV14; size: few; CDR3: CASSRGDRGISAPLYGYTF; DNA: TGTGCCAGCAGCCGAGGGGACAGGGGGATTTCCGCACCCCTCTATGGCTACACCTTC
D: -; J: TRBJ2-7; V: TRBV7-7; size: few; CDR3: CASSLLPGDSYEQYF; DNA: TGTGCTAGCAGCTTATTACCGGGGGACTCCTACGAGCAGTACTTC
D: TRBD1; J: TRBJ2-1; V: TRBV9; size: -; CDR3: CASSPQTGSGNEQFF; DNA: TGTGCCAGCAGCCCACAGACAGGGTCTGGCAATGAGCAGTTCTTC
D: -; J: TRBJ2-7; V: TRBV5-6; size: -; CDR3: CASSTKVRSSYEQYF; DNA: TGTGCCAGCAGCACCAAGGTGAGGAGCTCCTACGAGCAGTACTTC
D: -; J: TRBJ1-4; V: TRBV27; size: -; CDR3: CASSSPKDGATNEKLFF; DNA: TGTGCCAGCAGTTCACCAAAGGACGGGGCAACTAATGAAAAACTGTTTTTT
D: TRBD2; J: TRBJ2-1; V: TRBV19; size: few; CDR3: CASRGLAGVYNEQFF; DNA: TGTGCCAGTAGAGGACTAGCGGGGGTATACAATGAGCAGTTCTTC
D: -; J: TRBJ1-5; V: TRBV28; size: -; CDR3: CASRDREWNQPQHF; DNA: TGTGCCAGCAGGGACCGGGAGTGGAATCAGCCCCAGCATTTT
D: TRBD2; J: TRBJ2-3; V: TRBV25-1; size: -; CDR3: CASSDLLGGAGTDTQYF; DNA: TGTGCCAGCAGTGACCTTCTCGGGGGGGCTGGGACAGATACGCAGTATTTT
D: -; J: TRBJ1-2; V: TRBV23-1; size: -; CDR3: CATIVRYTF; DNA: TGCGCCACGATAGTACGCTACACCTTC
D: -; J: TRBJ1-5; V: TRBV21-1; size: -; CDR3: CASSKGLRQGNNQPQHF; DNA: TGTGCCAGCAGCAAAGGATTAAGACAGGGCAACAATCAGCCCCAGCATTTT
D: -; J: TRBJ2-5; V: TRBV6-6; size: -; CDR3: CASSYSTGVRETQYF; DNA: TGTGCCAGCAGTTACTCTACCGGGGTCCGAGAGACCCAGTACTTC
D: TRBD1; J: TRBJ1-5; V: TRBV7-9; size: -; CDR3: CASSLAGTGYQPQHF; DNA: TGTGCCAGCAGCTTAGCTGGGACAGGGTATCAGCCCCAGCATTTT